Below are 23 T cell receptor beta chains sequenced from a single sample in a study of cytomegalovirus exposure and HLA in healthy donors. PCR was performed using 60 Vbeta and 13 Jbeta primers. TCRdb's copy holds only in-frame clones and misses some; the assay was immunoSEQ multiplex PCR. The sample holds tens of thousands of clones; over 75% are singletons and the top ten take about 10%. The sample comprised PBMCs. The receptors were gathered from a female donor in good health and CMV-seronegative.

This chain joins TRBV30 and TRBJ2-1; 7 positions match TRBD2. The V and J ends lost 4 bases and 7 bases, in that order; junction bases with no gene match: 16. This CDR3 contains 16 residues. Per germline, CDR1 GTSNPN and CDR2 SVGIG (reference sequence). CDR3 DNA: TGTGCCTGGACCCACGAGGGGAGCGGGGCCTCGAATGAGCAGTTCTTC. Translation gives CAWTHEGSGASNEQFF.

The CDR3 DNA sequence: TGTGCCAGCAGCAGAGGGGGATGGACTGAAGCTTTCTTT. Its protein is CASSRGGWTEAFF. V usage is TRBV21-1 and J usage is TRBJ1-1; the DNA was not used to check the table's D call, TRBD1. TRBV21-1 is shown as a pseudogene. The CDR3 covers 13 residues.

This rearrangement joins TRBV28 to TRBJ2-4; weak D call: TRBD2 (6 bases). The germline V and J ends were trimmed by 5 bases and 1 base, with 12 bases remaining between them. Germline values: CDR1 MDHEN, CDR2 SYDVKM. CDR3 length: 15 amino acids. CDR3: CASSPLGGAKNIQYF. CDR3 coding DNA: TGTGCCAGCAGTCCCCTAGGAGGGGCCAAAAACATTCAGTACTTC.

The chain employs TRBV7-2 and TRBJ2-3; 8 nucleotides agree with TRBD2. V lost 5 bases to trimming and J lost 2 bases; unmatched junction nucleotides: 3. Per germline, CDR1 SGHTA and CDR2 FQGNSA. This CDR3 contains 14 residues. CDR3: CASSPGLATDTQYF. The CDR3 DNA sequence: TGTGCCAGCAGCCCAGGACTAGCCACAGATACGCAGTATTTT.

This chain uses TRBV10-3 with TRBJ2-4; 8 bases map to TRBD2. The CDR3 consists of 16 residues. The germline V gene has CDR1 ENHRY and CDR2 SYGVKD. Trimming removed 11 bases from V and 6 bases from J; junction bases left unmatched: 18. CDR3 protein: CAAGPDRGGRVNIQYF. In nucleotides, the CDR3 is TGTGCCGCCGGCCCGGATCGCGGGGGGCGGGTAAACATTCAGTACTTC.

The chain uses TRBV19 and TRBJ1-6, with 7 bases aligning to TRBD1. V lost 4 bases to trimming and J lost 13 bases; unmatched junction nucleotides: 10. The germline CDR1 and CDR2 sequences are LNHDA and SQIVND (reference sequence). This CDR3 region has 14 residues. For the CDR3, the DNA is TGTGCCAGTAGTAGGGGACAGCTATTCGCGCCCCTCCACTTT. It codes for CASSRGQLFAPLHF.

This chain links TRBV4-1 with TRBJ2-2; 9 nucleotides agree with TRBD1. The CDR3 contains 16 residues. Germline assignment: CDR1 MGHRA and CDR2 YSYEKL. Trimming removed 3 bases from V and 3 bases from J; junction bases left unmatched: 5. The CDR3 sequence: CASSHHRGLDTGELFF. CDR3 bases: TGCGCCAGCAGCCACCACAGGGGGCTGGACACCGGGGAGCTGTTTTTT.

The rearrangement joins TRBV10-1 to TRBJ2-5, with D perhaps matching TRBD1 (6 bases). The CDR3 extends over 13 amino acids. Germline V gene data show CDR1 as WNHNN and CDR2 as SYGVQD (reference sequence). Trimming removed 5 bases from V and 2 bases from J, with 9 bases in between. CDR3 nucleotide sequence: TGCGCCAGCAGTCCGGACAGTCAAGAGACCCAGTACTTC. This translates into CASSPDSQETQYF.

The chain recombines TRBV28 with TRBJ2-5; D perhaps matches TRBD2 (6 bases). The end of the DNA aligns better with TRBJ2-7, so the J call may be wrong. The CDR3 sequence is 15 residues long. Germline V gene sequence: CDR1 MDHEN, CDR2 SYDVKM. CDR3 in amino acids: CASSLLGGAPYEQYF. CDR3 nucleotide sequence: TGTGCCAGCAGTTTACTGGGGGGAGCCCCCTACGAGCAGTACTTC.

The chain couples TRBV18 to TRBJ2-4; a possible D gene is TRBD1 (6 bases). The CDR3 runs 16 residues. The V gene's germline CDR1 is KGHSH and CDR2 LQKENI. V lost 0 bases to trimming and J lost 2 bases, with 11 bases between them. The CDR3 DNA follows: TGTGCCAGCTCACCACCCGTTCAGGGGACCAAAAACATTCAGTACTTC. Protein: CASSPPVQGTKNIQYF.

The genes are TRBV2 and TRBJ1-2, with D possibly matching TRBD1 (6 bases). The CDR3 has 14 residues. V was clipped by 1 base and J by 8 bases, with 14 bases between them. Germline CDR1 is SNHLY and CDR2 is FYNNEI. In nucleotides, the CDR3 is TGTGCCAGCAGTGAAGTTACAGGGAAGGGCGGCTACACCTTC. It codes for CASSEVTGKGGYTF.

This clone was seen a few times. The V and J genes are TRBV4-2 and TRBJ2-2; 13 positions match TRBD2. CDR1 and CDR2 (germline): LGHNA, YNFKEQ. The ends lost 2 bases at V and 10 bases at J; junction bases unmatched: 7. The CDR3 is made up of 16 amino acids. CDR3 sequence (DNA): TGTGCCAGCAGCCAAAGACTAGCGGGGGGTCTTGAGGAGCTGTTTTTT. This translates into CASSQRLAGGLEELFF.

This chain connects TRBV9 to TRBJ2-1; TRBD2 might be the D (6 bases). Between the trimmed V and J ends, which lost 4 bases and 7 bases, there was a span of 12 bases. The CDR3 sequence is 13 residues long. CDR1 is SGDLS and CDR2 is YYNGEE in the germline V gene. Here the CDR3 reads CASSYTTSNEQFF. Written as DNA, the CDR3 is TGTGCCAGCAGCTACACGACTAGTAATGAGCAGTTCTTC. The complete variable domain, with remaining parts taken from reference TRBV9 and TRBJ2-1, reads DSGVTQTPKHLITATGQRVTLRCSPRSGDLSVYWYQQSLDQGLQFLIQYYNGEERAKGNILERFSAQQFPDLHSELNLSSLELGDSALYFCASSYTTSNEQFFGPGTRLTVL.

This chain joins TRBV11-1 and TRBJ2-2; TRBD1 is a possible D gene (5 bases). The CDR3 sequence is 17 residues long. Germline loops: CDR1 SGHAT, CDR2 FQDESV (reference sequence). V lost 0 bases and J lost 2, with 13 bases in between. This chain's CDR3 is CASSLAQRGSNTGELFF. CDR3 bases: TGTGCCAGCAGCTTAGCGCAAAGGGGCTCAAACACCGGGGAGCTGTTTTTT.

In this sample, this clone turned up once. The chain employs TRBV27 and TRBJ1-3; D gene ambiguous. This CDR3 is 14 amino acids long. V lost 2 bases and J 9 bases, leaving 14 bases between the germline ends. The V gene's germline CDR1 is MNHEY and CDR2 SMNVEV (reference sequence). The CDR3 region is CASSLTAREATIYF. CDR3 nucleotide sequence: TGTGCCAGCAGTTTAACAGCCCGGGAGGCCACCATATATTTT.

The chain uses TRBV6-5 and TRBJ2-5, with 7 bases aligning to TRBD1. The J call may be incorrect, as the DNA end agrees better with TRBJ2-7. The CDR3 is 14 amino acids. Germline V gene lookup returns CDR1 MNHEY and CDR2 SVGAGI. CDR3 in DNA: TGTGCCAGCAGTTACGGGACAGACAACTACGAGCAGTACTTC. Its protein is CASSYGTDNYEQYF.

The sample holds a few counts of this clone. The rearrangement joins TRBV14 to TRBJ2-7; 7 bases match TRBD1. The CDR3 spans 15 residues. The germline V gene has CDR1 SGHDN and CDR2 FVKESK. Unmatched junction bases numbered 6, after V lost 4 bases and J lost 0 bases. CDR3 bases: TGTGCCAGCAGCCTTATGACAGGGAGCTCCTACGAGCAGTACTTC. It specifies CASSLMTGSSYEQYF.

V gene TRBV19 combines with J gene TRBJ1-4; 8 bases line up with TRBD1. Germline V lookup: CDR1 LNHDA, CDR2 SQIVND (reference sequence). Trimming at V came to 6 bases and at J to 7 bases, leaving 4 bases not matched to a gene. This CDR3 is built from 13 residues. The CDR3 nucleotides are TGTGCCAGTAGAAGACAGGGGAGTGAAAAACTGTTTTTT. Amino acids: CASRRQGSEKLFF.

V usage is TRBV30 and J usage is TRBJ2-5, with D perhaps matching TRBD2 (6 bases). This CDR3 comprises 13 residues. V lost 2 bases and J 7 bases, leaving 14 bases between the germline ends. Germline CDR1 is GTSNPN and CDR2 is SVGIG (reference sequence). The CDR3 DNA reads TGTGCCTGGAGTAAGAGGGAGGCGGCGACCCAGTACTTC. Translating it yields CAWSKREAATQYF.

This clone was counted a few times. The V call is TRBV7-9, the J call TRBJ1-1; D perhaps matches TRBD1 (6 bases). The ends were cut back, 6 bases at V and 5 bases at J, with 13 bases in the middle. From germline, CDR1 is SEHNR and CDR2 FQNEAQ (reference sequence). This CDR3 spans 13 amino acids. The DNA for the CDR3 is TGTGCCAGCAGAGTACAGGGAGGGACTGAAGCTTTCTTT. Translating gives CASRVQGGTEAFF. The full variable domain, in which reference TRBV7-9 and TRBJ1-1 provide the parts outside the CDR3, is DTGVSQNPRHKITKRGQNVTFRCDPISEHNRLYWYRQTLGQGPEFLTYFQNEAQLEKSRLLSDRFSAERPKGSFSTLEIQRTEQGDSAMYLCASRVQGGTEAFFGQGTRLTVV.

The chain combines TRBV9 with TRBJ1-4, with TRBD1 as a possible D gene (5 bases). Germline assignment: CDR1 SGDLS and CDR2 YYNGEE. This CDR3 is 15 amino acids long. Trimming pared 4 bases from V and 5 bases from J, leaving 15 bases between. The CDR3 DNA is TGTGCCAGCAGCCCCCGCGGGGGGGTAAATGAAAAACTGTTTTTT. Amino acids: CASSPRGGVNEKLFF. The full variable domain, with the rest looked up from reference TRBV9 and TRBJ1-4, is DSGVTQTPKHLITATGQRVTLRCSPRSGDLSVYWYQQSLDQGLQFLIQYYNGEERAKGNILERFSAQQFPDLHSELNLSSLELGDSALYFCASSPRGGVNEKLFFGSGTQLSVL.

With respect to this clone: The junction departs from germline at one end; a sequencing error may be responsible. This sequence joins TRBV7-7 and TRBJ2-1, with TRBD1 matching over 9 bases. The germline gives CDR1 SSHAT, CDR2 FNYEAQ (reference sequence). The CDR3 is made up of 15 amino acids. The CDR3 is CASSSGTGLYNEQFF. The CDR3 DNA reads as TGTGCTAGCAGCTCCGGGACAGGGCTGTACAATGAGCAGTTCTTC.

CDR3 sequence: CASSQGHGAYEQFF. The CDR3 region has the DNA TGTGCCAGCAGCCAAGGGCATGGAGCGTATGAGCAGTTCTTC. This chain joins TRBV4-2 and TRBJ2-1; D call uncertain. The CDR3 loop spans 14 amino acids. The V gene's germline CDR1 is LGHNA and CDR2 YNFKEQ. Between the trimmed V and J ends, which lost 1 base and 8 bases, there was a span of 12 bases.